These T cell receptor beta chains were read from a single sample in a study of CD8+ T cells in alopecia areata. Produced via immunoSEQ multiplex PCR; TCRdb's table is partial and in-frame only. The repertoire has about 180,000 clones, about 60% of them found once; the top ten carry around 15%. Sample: CD4+ T cells sorted from blood, taken at week 0. All receptors derive from a human donor with alopecia areata. CDR3s include the opening cysteine and the closing phenylalanine or tryptophan. A D gene is named only where the DNA matches it firmly. Expanded clones get a size class; other rows say once, few or many, or leave the size out.

V: TRBV5-1
size: NA
J: TRBJ2-7
D: NA
CDR3: CASSLGQGGYEQYF
DNA: TGCGCCAGCAGCTTGGGCCAGGGGGGCTACGAGCAGTACTTC

V: TRBV6-5
size: few
J: TRBJ1-2
D: NA
CDR3: CASSYEGRKDYGYTF
DNA: TGTGCCAGCAGTTACGAGGGGCGGAAGGACTATGGCTACACCTTC

V: TRBV29-1
size: NA
J: TRBJ1-1
D: NA
CDR3: CSVRSLMTTEAFF
DNA: TGCAGCGTCAGATCCCTCATGACCACTGAAGCTTTCTTT

V: TRBV29-1
size: NA
J: TRBJ2-7
D: NA
CDR3: CSVEVASSYEQYF
DNA: TGCAGCGTTGAAGTGGCCAGCTCCTACGAGCAGTACTTC

V: TRBV29-1
size: NA
J: TRBJ1-2
D: NA
CDR3: CSVQQGLGYTF
DNA: TGCAGCGTTCAACAGGGTCTCGGCTACACCTTC

V: TRBV15
size: NA
J: TRBJ1-5
D: TRBD1
CDR3: CATSRGDRDEPQHF
DNA: TGTGCCACCAGCAGGGGGGACAGGGATGAGCCCCAGCATTTT

V: TRBV5-6
size: NA
J: TRBJ2-5
D: TRBD2
CDR3: CASSSPREGETQYF
DNA: TGTGCCAGCAGCTCGCCCAGGGAGGGAGAGACCCAGTACTTC

V: TRBV7-8
size: few
J: TRBJ2-5
D: TRBD1
CDR3: CASSTGQGVKETQYF
DNA: TGTGCCAGCAGCACCGGACAGGGGGTTAAGGAGACCCAGTACTTC

V: TRBV4-1
size: NA
J: TRBJ2-5
D: NA
CDR3: CASRGPFQETQYF
DNA: TGCGCCAGCAGAGGGCCCTTCCAAGAGACCCAGTACTTC

V: TRBV25-1
size: NA
J: TRBJ1-6
D: TRBD1
CDR3: CASSEFGQGVSLHF
DNA: TGTGCCAGCAGTGAATTCGGACAGGGGGTATCCCTCCACTTT

V: TRBV30
size: few
J: TRBJ1-1
D: TRBD1
CDR3: CAWTQGQGYTEAFF
DNA: TGTGCCTGGACCCAAGGACAGGGATACACTGAAGCTTTCTTT

V: TRBV29-1
size: NA
J: TRBJ2-7
D: NA
CDR3: CSVGVVDYEQYF
DNA: TGCAGCGTTGGAGTCGTCGACTACGAGCAGTACTTC

V: TRBV7-9
size: NA
J: TRBJ1-6
D: TRBD1
CDR3: CASRMTGDNSPLHF
DNA: TGTGCCAGCAGGATGACAGGGGACAATTCACCCCTCCACTTT

V: TRBV29-1
size: NA
J: TRBJ2-5
D: NA
CDR3: CSVWRGGETQYF
DNA: TGCAGCGTTTGGAGGGGAGGAGAGACCCAGTACTTC

V: TRBV29-1
size: few
J: TRBJ1-1
D: NA
CDR3: CSVELGLNTEAFF
DNA: TGCAGCGTTGAACTAGGGTTGAACACTGAAGCTTTCTTT

V: TRBV12-5
size: NA
J: TRBJ2-5
D: TRBD2
CDR3: CASGFPAGGAAETQYF
DNA: TGTGCTAGTGGCTTCCCGGCGGGGGGGGCCGCTGAGACCCAGTACTTC

V: TRBV29-1
size: NA
J: TRBJ2-3
D: TRBD2
CDR3: CSNWGLAGGTDTQYF
DNA: TGCAGCAATTGGGGACTAGCGGGGGGCACAGATACGCAGTATTTT

V: TRBV30
size: NA
J: TRBJ2-3
D: NA
CDR3: CAWRPGTGTDTQYF
DNA: TGTGCCTGGAGGCCCGGTACAGGCACAGATACGCAGTATTTT

V: TRBV29-1
size: few
J: TRBJ2-3
D: TRBD2
CDR3: CSVSGSSSTDTQYF
DNA: TGCAGCGTCAGCGGGAGTTCTAGCACAGATACGCAGTATTTT

V: TRBV6-1
size: NA
J: TRBJ2-5
D: NA
CDR3: CASSWSPRATQYF
DNA: TGTGCCAGCAGTTGGTCCCCCAGGGCGACCCAGTACTTC

V: TRBV25-1
size: NA
J: TRBJ2-3
D: NA
CDR3: CASSRPGQSDTQYF
DNA: TGTGCCAGCTCGCGACCCGGTCAGTCAGATACGCAGTATTTT

V: TRBV2
size: NA
J: TRBJ2-3
D: TRBD1
CDR3: CASSVGTGERTDTQYF
DNA: TGTGCCAGCAGTGTGGGAACAGGGGAACGCACAGATACGCAGTATTTT

V: TRBV29-1
size: NA
J: TRBJ2-5
D: TRBD2
CDR3: CSARAGGGPETQYF
DNA: TGCAGCGCCAGAGCGGGGGGAGGGCCAGAGACCCAGTACTTC

V: TRBV11-3
size: few
J: TRBJ1-1
D: NA
CDR3: CASSNGATRNTEAFF
DNA: TGTGCCAGCAGCAACGGGGCTACTCGGAACACTGAAGCTTTCTTT

V: TRBV2
size: few
J: TRBJ2-5
D: TRBD2
CDR3: CASRRPGTSGGETQYF
DNA: TGTGCCAGCAGACGACCCGGGACTAGCGGGGGAGAGACCCAGTACTTC

V: TRBV30
size: few
J: TRBJ1-1
D: NA
CDR3: CAWRVLGNTEAFF
DNA: TGTGCCTGGAGGGTTTTAGGGAACACTGAAGCTTTCTTT

V: TRBV30
size: NA
J: TRBJ1-5
D: NA
CDR3: CAWSVGGASNQPQHF
DNA: TGTGCCTGGAGTGTAGGTGGGGCTAGCAATCAGCCCCAGCATTTT

V: TRBV29-1
size: NA
J: TRBJ2-1
D: NA
CDR3: CSVVRPVEDEQFF
DNA: TGCAGCGTTGTACGACCCGTTGAGGATGAGCAGTTCTTC

V: TRBV4-1
size: NA
J: TRBJ2-5
D: NA
CDR3: CASSQGVGSRTQYF
DNA: TGCGCCAGCAGCCAAGGAGTAGGGTCCAGGACCCAGTACTTC

V: TRBV5-1
size: few
J: TRBJ2-3
D: NA
CDR3: CASSLVLRGTDTQYF
DNA: TGCGCCAGCAGCTTGGTATTGAGGGGCACAGATACGCAGTATTTT

V: TRBV12-1
size: once
J: TRBJ2-5
D: NA
CDR3: CASSSIVFQETQYF
DNA: TGTGCCAGCAGCTCAATAGTTTTCCAAGAGACCCAGTACTTC